This TCR beta chain was profiled in a study of T cells in localized non-small cell lung cancer. Germline V gives CDR1 SGHDT, CDR2 YYEEEE. Trimming took off 1 base at V and 9 bases at J, with 8 bases between the two ends. The CDR3 has 11 amino acids. Comment on this clone: Its target is not known.

The repertoire was sequenced with immunoSEQ multiplex PCR; TCRdb's copy has only in-frame clones and lacks some. This table holds roughly 72,000 clones, more than 75% found once. General study findings and limits: Adjacent lung was found to contain a median about 50 of the top 100 tumor clones. The highest T cell clonality was in uninvolved adjacent lung, above tumor. Higher adjacent-lung clonality was associated with shorter survival.

The chain is built from TRBV5-6 and TRBJ2-7, with D unclear. The starting material was peripheral blood, obtained before any cancer treatment. This clonotype originated in a female donor aged 60 or older with stage I lung adenocarcinoma. As DNA, the CDR3 is TGTGCCAGCAGCTTGTCCCAGATGCAGTACTTC. This codes for CASSLSQMQYF.